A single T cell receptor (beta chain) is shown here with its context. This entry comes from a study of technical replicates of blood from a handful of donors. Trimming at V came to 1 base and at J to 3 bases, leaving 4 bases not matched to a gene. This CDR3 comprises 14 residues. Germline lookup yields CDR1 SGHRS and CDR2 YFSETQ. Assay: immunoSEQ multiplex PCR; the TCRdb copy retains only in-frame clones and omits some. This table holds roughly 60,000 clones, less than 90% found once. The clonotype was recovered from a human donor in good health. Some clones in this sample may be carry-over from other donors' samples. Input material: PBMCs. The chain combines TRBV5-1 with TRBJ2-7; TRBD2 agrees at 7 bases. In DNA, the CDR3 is TGCGCCAGCAGCTTGAACCCGGGGGGCTACGAGCAGTACTTC. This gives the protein CASSLNPGGYEQYF.